These 30 T cell receptor beta chains were sequenced from one sample in a study of T cells in Graves' hyperthyroidism and ophthalmopathy. RNA transcripts provided the source from which TCR beta CDR3 regions were amplified. The study used the HTBI primer set for a first-round RT-PCR of the TCR CDR3. TCRdb ran MiXCR on the multiplex PCR reads and lists one entry per CDR3 protein. The table records about 640,000 distinct CDR3 sequences, 20% of them present only once. Specimen: blood. The receptors were sampled from a young man with Graves' ophthalmopathy.

The table lists this clonotype with many counts. The CDR3 region is CAITSGVGDEQFF. In DNA form, the CDR3 reads TGTGCCATCACATCGGGAGTTGGGGATGAGCAGTTCTTC. The V and J genes are TRBV10-3 and TRBJ2-1; D might be TRBD2 (6 bases). Germline assignment: CDR1 ENHRY and CDR2 SYGVKD. This CDR3 spans 13 amino acids. The V gene lost 7 bases and the J gene lost 8 bases, with 15 bases spanning the gap.

This clonotype was detected many times. The chain recombines TRBV11-2 with TRBJ2-3, with 9 bases aligning to TRBD1. J gave up 4 bases and V 4 bases, and 6 bases lay outside the gene matches. Germline V gives CDR1 SGHAT, CDR2 FQNNGV. The CDR3 totals 15 residues. CDR3 DNA: TGTGCCAGCAGCTCCCGGGACAGGGTTCCAGATACGCAGTATTTT. It translates to CASSSRDRVPDTQYF.

The chain combines TRBV18 with TRBJ2-2; D not resolved. The CDR3 extends over 14 amino acids. V gave up 3 bases and J gave up 2 bases, with 7 bases separating them. Germline V gene sequence: CDR1 KGHSH, CDR2 LQKENI. CDR3 bases: TGTGCCAGCTCACCGCTAGATAACACCGGGGAGCTGTTTTTT. Its protein is CASSPLDNTGELFF.

This clonotype was observed a few times. The CDR3 coding sequence is TGTGCCTGGGCCGCGGGACAGGGCTCCTACGAGCAGTACTTC. As protein: CAWAAGQGSYEQYF. The chain joins TRBV30 to TRBJ2-7; 9 bases align to TRBD1. Looked up from germline, CDR1 is GTSNPN and CDR2 is SVGIG (reference sequence). The CDR3 is 14 residues long. The V gene end was trimmed by 5 bases and the J gene end by 0 bases; junction bases not matched to a gene: 5. Variable domain in full (rest from reference TRBV30 and TRBJ2-7): SQTIHQWPATLVQPVGSPLSLECTVEGTSNPNLYWYRQAAGRGLQLLFYSVGIGQISSEVPQNLSASRPQDRQFILSSKKLLLSDSGFYLCAWAAGQGSYEQYFGPGTRLTVT.

The sample holds a few counts of this clonotype. The chain carries TRBV6-2 or TRBV6-3 and TRBJ2-5; the D gene is possibly TRBD2 (6 bases). The CDR3 is made up of 14 amino acids. Trimming left V 7 bases short and J 5 bases short, with 17 bases between. The germline CDR1 and CDR2 sequences are MNHEY and SVGEGT. The chain's CDR3 is CASTSRGAGETQYF. CDR3 in DNA: TGTGCCAGCACCTCCCGCGGGGCAGGGGAGACCCAGTACTTC.

In its sample, this clonotype was seen a few times. At one boundary the junction diverges from the germline segment, which might be a read error. The gene calls are TRBV10-3 and TRBJ2-5; tentative D call: TRBD1 (6 bases). The germline V gene encodes CDR1 ENHRY and CDR2 SYGVKD. This CDR3 contains 16 residues. The CDR3 nucleotides read TGTGCCAGCAGTTACGGAATGGGGGCTTCGGGGGAGACCCAGTACTTC. Translating gives CASSYGMGASGETQYF.

This clonotype appeared a few times. The CDR3 bases are TGCAGTGCTAAGCGTTCGGGCAGTGGCAATCAGCCCCAGCATTTT. This codes for CSAKRSGSGNQPQHF. V is TRBV20-1 and J is TRBJ1-5; D is uncertain. The CDR3 has 15 residues. Trimming pared 4 bases from V and 2 bases from J, leaving 15 bases between. Germline CDR1 DFQATT, CDR2 SNEGSKA (reference sequence).

This clonotype was seen a single time. The chain has TRBV7-9 and TRBJ2-1; TRBD2 matches at 9 bases. The germline CDR1 and CDR2 sequences are SEHNR and FQNEAQ (reference sequence). The CDR3 is 15 residues long. Trimming cost V 5 bases and J 12 bases; bases outside gene matches: 14. The CDR3, as DNA: TGTGCCAGCAGCCAGGGACTAGCATCCAATGTAGGGCAGTTCTTC. This encodes CASSQGLASNVGQFF.

The J gene is TRBJ1-2, the V gene TRBV14, with 8 nucleotides matching TRBD1. Germline V CDR1 and CDR2: SGHDN, FVKESK. Trimming cost V 2 bases and J 8 bases; bases outside gene matches: 10. This CDR3 contains 15 residues. CDR3 bases: TGTGCCAGCAGCCAAAATACCGGGACAGGCAAAGGCTACACCTTC. This translates into CASSQNTGTGKGYTF.

The sample holds one count of this clonotype. The CDR3 region has the DNA TGTGCCAGCAGCATAGATGCCGGGGCAGGGTACAATGAGCAGTTCTTC. Protein: CASSIDAGAGYNEQFF. This sequence joins TRBV7-3 and TRBJ2-1; D is possibly TRBD1 or TRBD2 (5 bases each). Trimming took off 5 bases at V and 4 bases at J, with 18 bases between the two ends. There are 16 residues in the CDR3. The germline gives CDR1 SGHTA, CDR2 FQGTGA.

This clonotype has ten or more counts. V usage is TRBV2 and J usage is TRBJ2-7, with TRBD2 as a possible D gene (6 bases). Germline values: CDR1 SNHLY, CDR2 FYNNEI. This CDR3 has 13 amino acids. The V gene lost 6 bases and the J gene lost 6 bases, with 15 bases spanning the gap. CDR3 nucleotides: TGTGCCAGCAGATGGTCAGCGGGCTCCGAGCAGTACTTC. Translation gives CASRWSAGSEQYF.

This clonotype came up a few times. CDR3 coding DNA: TGTGCCAGCAATCCGCAGGCCTACGGGGAGACCCAGTACTTC. Its protein is CASNPQAYGETQYF. The chain couples TRBV6-1 to TRBJ2-5; D uncertain. The CDR3 loop spans 14 amino acids. Trimming pared 7 bases from V and 5 bases from J, leaving 17 bases between. Germline CDR1 is MNHNS and CDR2 is SASEGT.

This clonotype occurred a few times. The genes are TRBV7-6 and TRBJ2-7, with a weak D call TRBD1 (6 bases). Germline loops: CDR1 SGHVS, CDR2 FNYEAQ. The CDR3 is made up of 13 amino acids. V was clipped by 5 bases and J by 5 bases, with 13 bases between them. CDR3 bases: TGTGCCAGCAGCCCCCCGGGACATAACGAGCAGTACTTC. It yields the protein CASSPPGHNEQYF. The whole variable domain, filled in from reference TRBV7-6 and TRBJ2-7, reads GAGVSQSPRYKVTKRGQDVALRCDPISGHVSLYWYRQALGQGPEFLTYFNYEAQQDKSGLPNDRFSAERPEGSISTLTIQRTEQRDSAMYRCASSPPGHNEQYFGPGTRLTVT.

V and J are TRBV2 and TRBJ2-1; 9 nucleotides match TRBD2. This CDR3 is 15 amino acids long. V lost 4 bases and J lost 3; bases outside the gene matches: 4. Germline CDR1 SNHLY, CDR2 FYNNEI. CDR3 sequence (DNA): TGTGCCAGCAGTGCCCGTAGCGGGGGCTACAATGAGCAGTTCTTC. The encoded protein is CASSARSGGYNEQFF.

The CDR3: CASSDVGRSGVDEQYF. Written as DNA, the CDR3 is TGTGCCAGCTCAGATGTGGGGCGTTCGGGAGTGGACGAGCAGTACTTC. V and J are TRBV18 and TRBJ2-7; possible D gene TRBD2, 6 bases. Germline values: CDR1 KGHSH, CDR2 LQKENI. V was trimmed by 5 bases and J by 5 bases, leaving 22 bases between them. This CDR3 has 16 amino acids.

This clonotype has a handful of counts. This chain joins TRBV12-3 or TRBV12-4 and TRBJ2-2; the D gene is possibly TRBD2 (6 bases). This CDR3 spans 15 amino acids. Trimming took off 1 base at V and 3 bases at J, with 9 bases between the two ends. The CDR3: CASSLDGTHTGELFF. DNA for the CDR3: TGTGCCAGCAGTTTAGATGGGACTCACACCGGGGAGCTGTTTTTT.

The chain recombines TRBV30 with TRBJ1-3; D gene ambiguous. The germline V gene encodes CDR1 GTSNPN and CDR2 SVGIG (reference sequence). V shed 0 bases and J shed 7 bases, with 16 bases lying between them. CDR3 size: 15 residues. In DNA, the CDR3 is TGTGCCTGGAGTGTACGGGTCCTTCGTGGGAACACCATATATTTT. Translated, it gives CAWSVRVLRGNTIYF. The whole variable domain, remainder taken from reference TRBV30 and TRBJ1-3, is SQTIHQWPATLVQPVGSPLSLECTVEGTSNPNLYWYRQAAGRGLQLLFYSVGIGQISSEVPQNLSASRPQDRQFILSSKKLLLSDSGFYLCAWSVRVLRGNTIYFGEGSWLTVV.

There are a few counts of this clonotype. This chain joins TRBV10-3 and TRBJ2-7; 10 positions agree with TRBD2. CDR1 and CDR2 (germline): ENHRY, SYGVKD. This CDR3 has 14 amino acids. The junction had 2 bases not matched to a gene; V was cut back by 6 bases and J by 0 bases. CDR3 coding DNA: TGTGCCATCAGGACTAGCGGGCTCTCCTACGAGCAGTACTTC. It specifies CAIRTSGLSYEQYF.

There are many counts of this clonotype. This chain links TRBV6-5 with TRBJ1-2, with TRBD1 matching over 9 bases. Trimming at V came to 1 base and at J to 6 bases, leaving 3 bases not matched to a gene. The CDR3 extends over 14 amino acids. Germline loops: CDR1 MNHEY, CDR2 SVGAGI. The DNA for the CDR3 is TGTGCCAGCAGTTACTTGGGACAGGGACATGGCTACACCTTC. This codes for CASSYLGQGHGYTF.

This clonotype was detected many times. The chain links TRBV11-2 to TRBJ2-5, with D unclear. This CDR3 comprises 10 residues. Germline CDR1 SGHAT, CDR2 FQNNGV. V lost 4 bases, J lost 7 bases, and 4 bases lay in between. The CDR3 is CASSSGTQYF. The CDR3, as DNA: TGTGCCAGCAGCTCCGGGACCCAGTACTTC.

This clonotype was observed many times. The V and J genes are TRBV3-1 and TRBJ1-2, with D uncertain. The CDR3 is 14 residues long. CDR1 and CDR2 (germline): LGHDT, YNNKEL (reference sequence). Trimming stripped 0 bases from V and 3 bases from J, with 8 bases between. The CDR3 here is CASSQESRYYGYTF. Here the CDR3 DNA reads TGTGCCAGCAGCCAAGAGTCGCGCTACTATGGCTACACCTTC.

This clonotype was recorded a few times. The chain carries TRBV5-6 and TRBJ2-7, with D possibly TRBD1 on 6 matching bases. The CDR3 totals 15 residues. Per the germline V gene, CDR1 is SGHDT and CDR2 is YYEEEE. V was shortened by 4 bases and J by 2 bases, with 16 bases between the two germline ends. The DNA of the CDR3 is TGTGCCAGCAGCCTAGACCGACAGGAGACCTACGAGCAGTACTTC. Protein product: CASSLDRQETYEQYF.

The chain carries TRBV28 and TRBJ2-1; the match to TRBD2 covers 9 bases. The V gene's germline CDR1 is MDHEN and CDR2 SYDVKM. The CDR3 loop spans 14 amino acids. V lost 6 bases, J lost 9 bases, and 9 bases stayed unmatched. Here the CDR3 DNA reads TGTGCCAGCAGCCTGACCTTAGCGGGAGTTGAGCAGTTCTTC. It yields the protein CASSLTLAGVEQFF.

This clonotype showed up many times. The chain has TRBV28 and TRBJ1-2, with TRBD1 matching 7 bases. Germline V gene sequence: CDR1 MDHEN, CDR2 SYDVKM. Unmatched junction bases numbered 6, after V lost 3 bases and J lost 8 bases. CDR3 length: 13 residues. CDR3 DNA sequence: TGTGCCAGCAGTTTTAGGGGGCGATGGGGCTACACCTTC. It encodes CASSFRGRWGYTF.

The chain links TRBV7-9 to TRBJ1-2; D remains unclear. V gave up 0 bases and J gave up 10 bases, with 18 bases separating them. This CDR3 region has 15 residues. Germline V gene lookup returns CDR1 SEHNR and CDR2 FQNEAQ (reference sequence). CDR3 sequence reads: CASSLAEIPVSAYTF. The CDR3 nucleotides read TGTGCCAGCAGCTTAGCGGAGATTCCCGTTAGTGCCTACACCTTC.

This clonotype was seen many times. The chain joins TRBV5-1 to TRBJ2-3, with a tentative D call TRBD2 (5 bases). Trimming removed 1 base at V and 2 bases at J, with 8 bases between. Germline lookup yields CDR1 SGHRS and CDR2 YFSETQ. The CDR3 has 14 amino acids. In DNA form, the CDR3 reads TGCGCCAGCAGCTTGAGCGGCTTCACAGATACGCAGTATTTT. This codes for CASSLSGFTDTQYF.

This clonotype has a count of ten or more. This chain links TRBV6-1 with TRBJ1-1; D ambiguous. The germline V gene has CDR1 MNHNS and CDR2 SASEGT. The CDR3 length is 14 residues. V was cut by 7 bases and J by 1 base, with 13 bases left in between. The CDR3 reads CASIQGFRNTEAFF. As DNA, the CDR3 is TGTGCCAGCATCCAAGGGTTCCGGAACACTGAAGCTTTCTTT.

In its sample, this clonotype was seen many times. The chain carries TRBV7-2 and TRBJ2-7; TRBD2 agrees at 9 bases. The CDR3 length is 13 residues. Per the germline V gene, CDR1 is SGHTA and CDR2 is FQGNSA. V lost 5 bases to trimming and J lost 4 bases; unmatched junction nucleotides: 3. This CDR3 is CASSGLAIYEQYF. CDR3 bases: TGTGCCAGCAGCGGACTAGCGATATACGAGCAGTACTTC.

J is TRBJ2-1 and V is TRBV7-9, with 13 nucleotides matching TRBD2. CDR1 and CDR2 (germline): SEHNR, FQNEAQ (reference sequence). V dropped 3 bases and J dropped 8; count of bases not matched to a gene: 4. The CDR3 spans 15 residues. DNA of the CDR3: TGTGCCAGCAGCTTGGGACTAGCGGGGCCGGATGAGCAGTTCTTC. Residues: CASSLGLAGPDEQFF.

There are a few counts of this clonotype. The chain joins TRBV12-3 or TRBV12-4 to TRBJ2-3; 14 bases are a match to TRBD2. J was trimmed by 6 bases and V by 6 bases; bases with no gene match: 11. The CDR3 runs 17 residues. The CDR3 nucleotides are TGTGCCAGCAGCGATCGGACTAGCGGGAGGTCGCGGGATACGCAGTATTTT. Translated: CASSDRTSGRSRDTQYF.